Shown below are 22 T cell receptor beta chains from a single sample sequenced in a study of T cell responses to AZD1222 COVID-19 vaccine. The data were produced by immunoSEQ multiplex PCR, yet TCRdb's version contains in-frame clones alone and is incomplete. Found here are about 130,000 clones, 88% of them singletons; the top ten hold 5% to 7%. The sequenced sample was peripheral blood, obtained 28 days after the second AZD1222 dose. These receptors all stem from an adult who received the AZD1222 COVID-19 vaccine.

This chain connects TRBV7-9 to TRBJ2-5; 7 bases are a match to TRBD2. This CDR3 region has 15 residues. V lost 5 bases to trimming and J lost 5 bases; unmatched junction nucleotides: 11. Germline lookup yields CDR1 SEHNR and CDR2 FQNEAQ (reference sequence). CDR3 in amino acids: CASSLRGRLGETQYF. For the CDR3, the DNA is TGTGCCAGCAGCCTACGCGGGAGATTGGGGGAGACCCAGTACTTC.

The genes are TRBV18 and TRBJ2-6; D gene uncertain. Germline loops: CDR1 KGHSH, CDR2 LQKENI. V lost 2 bases to trimming and J lost 0 bases, with 5 bases between them. The CDR3 spans 15 residues. The CDR3 is CASSPDGSGANVLTF. The CDR3 nucleotides are TGTGCCAGCTCACCAGACGGCTCTGGGGCCAACGTCCTGACTTTC.

The gene calls are TRBV18 and TRBJ1-2; 9 nucleotides line up with TRBD1. The CDR3 is made up of 16 amino acids. Germline-derived CDR1 and CDR2 are KGHSH and LQKENI. V trimming: 8 bases; J trimming: 0 bases; junction bases outside the gene matches: 10. Here the CDR3 reads CASLEQGALPNYGYTF. The CDR3 bases are TGTGCCAGCCTCGAACAGGGGGCCCTACCTAACTATGGCTACACCTTC.

The J gene is TRBJ1-3, the V gene TRBV7-8, with D perhaps TRBD1 (6 bases). Trimming removed 4 bases at V and 3 bases at J, with 10 bases between. The germline gives CDR1 SGHVS, CDR2 FQNEAQ. The CDR3 loop spans 14 amino acids. The CDR3 nucleotides read TGTGCCAGCAGCTCGGGGGGCTATGGAAACACCATATATTTT. Translated, it gives CASSSGGYGNTIYF.

CDR3 nucleotides: TGCGCCAGCAGTGCAGGGAACGGTGCCTACGAGCAGTACTTC. Translation gives CASSAGNGAYEQYF. The V gene is TRBV10-2, the J gene TRBJ2-7; a possible D gene is TRBD1 (5 bases). The germline V gene has CDR1 WSHSY and CDR2 SAAADI. Trimming took off 4 bases at V and 2 bases at J, with 12 bases between the two ends. This CDR3 is built from 14 residues.

The V call is TRBV27, the J call TRBJ1-2; possibly TRBD1 for D (5 bases). The CDR3 loop spans 13 amino acids. V lost 3 bases to trimming and J lost 7 bases, with 12 bases between them. The germline V gene encodes CDR1 MNHEY and CDR2 SMNVEV (reference sequence). The chain's CDR3 is CASSFGEGIGYTF. The CDR3 coding sequence is TGTGCCAGCAGTTTCGGAGAGGGGATTGGCTACACCTTC.

The chain has TRBV10-3 and TRBJ2-1; 7 bases are a match to TRBD2. Germline values: CDR1 ENHRY, CDR2 SYGVKD. CDR3 length: 12 residues. Trimming at V came to 8 bases and at J to 8 bases, leaving 6 bases not matched to a gene. Here the CDR3 reads CAIGGSGYEQFF. Written as DNA, the CDR3 is TGTGCCATCGGCGGGAGTGGGTATGAGCAGTTCTTC.

J is TRBJ2-7 and V is TRBV11-3; tentative D call: TRBD2 (6 bases). The CDR3 loop spans 15 amino acids. Germline V lookup: CDR1 SGHNT, CDR2 YENEEA. Trimming stripped 3 bases from V and 3 bases from J, with 15 bases between. In nucleotides, the CDR3 is TGTGCCAGCAGCTTGTTCGGGGGTCCTAACTACGAGCAGTACTTC. Amino acids: CASSLFGGPNYEQYF.

The chain employs TRBV2 and TRBJ2-1, with no clear D. The V and J ends lost 10 bases and 4 bases respectively, with 5 bases between them. Germline CDR1 and CDR2: SNHLY and FYNNEI. This CDR3 has 10 amino acids. The CDR3 nucleotides are TGTGCCAACAATTACAATGAGCAGTTCTTC. Protein: CANNYNEQFF.

This sequence joins TRBV11-2 and TRBJ1-3, with 8 bases matching TRBD1. CDR1 is SGHAT and CDR2 is FQNNGV in the germline V gene. V gave up 4 bases and J gave up 6 bases; unmatched junction bases: 2. The CDR3 is 13 amino acids. The CDR3 DNA reads TGTGCCAGCAGCTCGACAGGGGTAAACACCATATATTTT. Its translation: CASSSTGVNTIYF.

This chain uses TRBV28 with TRBJ2-2; D remains unclear. CDR1 is MDHEN, CDR2 SYDVKM, per germline. The CDR3 has 16 amino acids. V lost 2 bases to trimming and J lost 0 bases, with 10 bases between them. This CDR3 reads CASSLMVSANTGELFF. CDR3 nucleotide sequence: TGTGCCAGCAGTTTAATGGTCAGCGCGAACACCGGGGAGCTGTTTTTT.

The V call is TRBV2, the J call TRBJ1-1, with 10 bases lining up with TRBD1. J was trimmed by 4 bases and V by 6 bases; bases with no gene match: 5. Germline-derived CDR1 and CDR2 are SNHLY and FYNNEI. The CDR3 totals 14 residues. The CDR3 DNA sequence: TGTGCCAGCAGCGACAGGGGGCTGGGCACTGAAGCTTTCTTT. It translates to CASSDRGLGTEAFF.

There are a few counts of this clone. V is TRBV12-3 or TRBV12-4 and J is TRBJ2-7; TRBD1 aligns across 9 bases. Trimming removed 3 bases from V and 5 bases from J; junction bases left unmatched: 2. CDR3 length: 13 amino acids. The CDR3 DNA reads TGTGCCAGCAGTTTTGACAGGGGGGACGAGCAGTACTTC. Translating gives CASSFDRGDEQYF.

The V call is TRBV24-1, the J call TRBJ2-3, with TRBD2 identical over 8 bases. The CDR3 is 15 amino acids. Germline V gene data show CDR1 as KGHDR and CDR2 as SFDVKD. V lost 2 bases and J lost 4; bases outside the gene matches: 4. For the CDR3, the DNA is TGTGCCACCAGTGATTCGGCGGGAGGACCAGATACGCAGTATTTT. Protein product: CATSDSAGGPDTQYF.

The V gene is TRBV30, the J gene TRBJ1-1; unclear D gene. Germline V CDR1 and CDR2: GTSNPN, SVGIG (reference sequence). There are 14 residues in the CDR3. Trimming removed 2 bases from V and 5 bases from J, with 15 bases in between. The CDR3 region is CAWSLGAVRTEAFF. In nucleotides, the CDR3 is TGTGCCTGGAGTCTCGGTGCGGTAAGAACTGAAGCTTTCTTT.

This clone showed up just once. This same CDR3 is encoded by further DNA sequences in the sample. The chain couples TRBV2 to TRBJ2-7; 7 bases align to TRBD1. The junction had 1 base not matched to a gene; V was cut back by 4 bases and J by 4 bases. The CDR3 is 12 amino acids. CDR1 and CDR2 from the germline V gene are SNHLY and FYNNEI. The CDR3 spells CASSGQGYEQYF. The CDR3 DNA reads as TGTGCCAGCAGTGGACAGGGTTACGAGCAGTACTTC.

This CDR3 is CASSLKFPGELFF. CDR3 in DNA: TGCGCCAGCAGCTTGAAGTTCCCCGGGGAGCTGTTTTTT. The rearrangement uses TRBV5-1 and TRBJ2-2; D remains ambiguous. The CDR3 is 13 residues long. Trimming stripped 1 base from V and 6 bases from J, with 7 bases between. Germline V gene data show CDR1 as SGHRS and CDR2 as YFSETQ.

The chain joins TRBV5-1 to TRBJ1-1; D perhaps matches TRBD1 (5 bases). CDR1 and CDR2 (germline): SGHRS, YFSETQ. The CDR3 has 14 amino acids. The V and J ends lost 6 bases and 1 base respectively, with 13 bases between them. The CDR3 spells CASTRQGANTEAFF. The CDR3 DNA reads as TGCGCCAGCACACGGCAGGGTGCGAACACTGAAGCTTTCTTT.

This clone appeared a single time. The chain recombines TRBV27 with TRBJ1-4, with D unresolved. Germline V gene data show CDR1 as MNHEY and CDR2 as SMNVEV (reference sequence). V dropped 3 bases and J dropped 6 bases, with 14 bases sitting between them. CDR3 length equals 15 residues. CDR3 region: CASSLEGRDDEKLFF. CDR3 nucleotide sequence: TGTGCCAGCAGTTTGGAGGGCCGGGATGATGAAAAACTGTTTTTT.

The chain employs TRBV6-5 and TRBJ1-4; D is possibly TRBD1 (6 bases). The V gene's germline CDR1 is MNHEY and CDR2 SVGAGI. CDR3 length equals 14 residues. V lost 6 bases to trimming and J lost 7 bases, with 15 bases between them. For the CDR3, the DNA is TGTGCCAGCAGAAGGGGGGGTTACGGTGAAAAACTGTTTTTT. This encodes CASRRGGYGEKLFF.

The chain joins TRBV6-1 to TRBJ1-4, with unresolved D. This CDR3 comprises 12 residues. The V and J ends lost 3 bases and 13 bases respectively, with 12 bases between them. The germline gives CDR1 MNHNS, CDR2 SASEGT. The CDR3, as DNA: TGTGCCAGCAGTGACGCAGTTCAACGACTGTTTTTT. The encoded protein is CASSDAVQRLFF.

This chain joins TRBV18 and TRBJ2-4, with 12 bases identical to TRBD1. From germline, CDR1 is KGHSH and CDR2 LQKENI. The CDR3 has 17 amino acids. The J segment lost 2 bases and the V segment lost 3 bases, leaving 5 bases of the junction unmatched. The CDR3 sequence: CASSPGTGGPPKNIQYF. In DNA form, the CDR3 reads TGTGCCAGCTCACCCGGGACAGGGGGCCCACCCAAAAACATTCAGTACTTC.